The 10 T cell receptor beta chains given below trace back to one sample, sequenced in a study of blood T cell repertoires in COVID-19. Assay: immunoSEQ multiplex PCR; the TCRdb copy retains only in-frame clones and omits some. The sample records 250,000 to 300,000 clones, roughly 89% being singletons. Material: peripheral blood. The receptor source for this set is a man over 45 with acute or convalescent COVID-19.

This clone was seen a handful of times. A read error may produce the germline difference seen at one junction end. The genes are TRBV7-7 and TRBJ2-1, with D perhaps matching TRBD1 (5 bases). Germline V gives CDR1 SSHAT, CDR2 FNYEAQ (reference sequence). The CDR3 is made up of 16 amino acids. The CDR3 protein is CASSLARASSYNEQFF. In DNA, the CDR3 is TGTGCTAGCAGCTTAGCCAGGGCCAGCTCCTACAATGAGCAGTTCTTC.

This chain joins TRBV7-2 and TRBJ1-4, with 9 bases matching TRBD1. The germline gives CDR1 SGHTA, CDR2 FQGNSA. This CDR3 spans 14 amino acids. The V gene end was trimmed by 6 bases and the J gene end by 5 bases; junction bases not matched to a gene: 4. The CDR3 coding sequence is TGTGCCAGCAGAGCCGGGACAGGGAATGAAAAACTGTTTTTT. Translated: CASRAGTGNEKLFF.

The CDR3 DNA reads as TGTGCCATCAGTGAGGCCAGGGGCTACGAGCAGTACTTC. Translated, it gives CAISEARGYEQYF. The chain has TRBV10-3 and TRBJ2-7; a weak D match, TRBD1 (6 bases). There are 13 residues in the CDR3. In germline, CDR1 is ENHRY, CDR2 SYGVKD. V lost 2 bases and J lost 3, with 8 bases in between.

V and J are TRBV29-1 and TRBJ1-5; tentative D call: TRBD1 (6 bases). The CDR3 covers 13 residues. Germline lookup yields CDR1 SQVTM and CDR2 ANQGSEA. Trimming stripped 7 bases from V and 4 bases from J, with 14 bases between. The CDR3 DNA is TGCAGCGGGCAAAAGGGGGTGAATCAGCCCCAGCATTTT. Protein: CSGQKGVNQPQHF.

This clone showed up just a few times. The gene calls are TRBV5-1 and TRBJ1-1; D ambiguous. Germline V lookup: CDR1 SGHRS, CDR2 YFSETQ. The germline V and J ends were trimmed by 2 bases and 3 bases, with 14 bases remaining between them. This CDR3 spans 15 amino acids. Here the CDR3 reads CASSLVLGVDTEAFF. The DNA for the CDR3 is TGCGCCAGCAGCTTAGTGTTGGGCGTGGACACTGAAGCTTTCTTT.

The CDR3 coding sequence is TGTGCCAGTAGTTCCCACATCTCTGGGGCCAACGTCCTGACTTTC. Amino acids: CASSSHISGANVLTF. The chain recombines TRBV19 with TRBJ2-6; D not resolved. Deletions cut 5 bases from V and 0 bases from J, with 8 bases between. Germline V gives CDR1 LNHDA, CDR2 SQIVND (reference sequence). CDR3 length: 15 amino acids.

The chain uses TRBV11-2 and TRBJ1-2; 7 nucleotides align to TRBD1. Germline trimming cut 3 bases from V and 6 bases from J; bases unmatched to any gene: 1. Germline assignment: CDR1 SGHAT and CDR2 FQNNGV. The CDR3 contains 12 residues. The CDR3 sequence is CASSFTGDGYTF. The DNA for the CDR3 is TGTGCCAGCAGCTTCACAGGGGATGGCTACACCTTC.

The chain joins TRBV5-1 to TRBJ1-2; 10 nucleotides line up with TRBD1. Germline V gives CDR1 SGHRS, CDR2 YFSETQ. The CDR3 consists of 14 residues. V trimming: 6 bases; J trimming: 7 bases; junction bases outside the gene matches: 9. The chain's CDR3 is CASNSGTGDFGYTF. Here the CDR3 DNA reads TGCGCCAGCAACTCGGGGACAGGGGATTTTGGCTACACCTTC.

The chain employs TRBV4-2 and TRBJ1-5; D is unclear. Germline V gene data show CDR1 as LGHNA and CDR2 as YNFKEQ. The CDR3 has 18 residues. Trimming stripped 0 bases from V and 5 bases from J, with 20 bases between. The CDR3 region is CASSQDRPGGEGDQPQHF. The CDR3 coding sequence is TGTGCCAGCAGCCAAGATCGCCCAGGCGGGGAAGGAGATCAGCCCCAGCATTTT.

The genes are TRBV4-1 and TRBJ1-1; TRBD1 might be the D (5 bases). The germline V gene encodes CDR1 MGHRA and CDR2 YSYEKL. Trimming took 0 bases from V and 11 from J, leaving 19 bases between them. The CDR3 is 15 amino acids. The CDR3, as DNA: TGCGCCAGCAGCCAAGAAGCGGGGGGTAGGGTCCAGGCTTTCTTT. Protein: CASSQEAGGRVQAFF.